This is a list of T cell receptor beta chains from one sample in a study of cytomegalovirus exposure and HLA in healthy donors. TCRdb's table, derived via immunoSEQ multiplex PCR, lists solely in-frame clones and lacks some. There are about 150,000 clones in the sample; approximately 88% occur only once, and 4.5% to 5.5% lies in the top ten. The sample comprised PBMCs. The receptors were gathered from a man between 18 and 35 years old in good health and CMV-seropositive. The CDR3 runs from the conserved cysteine through the conserved F or W. D genes are given only for firm matches. Some rows have no size entry. The others give once, few or many, or a class for an expanded clone.

D	V	size	J	CDR3	DNA
NA	TRBV5-1	NA	TRBJ1-2	CASSLGENYGYTF	TGCGCCAGCAGCTTGGGCGAGAACTATGGCTACACCTTC
TRBD1	TRBV5-5	NA	TRBJ2-2	CASSFRDSLTGELFF	TGTGCCAGCAGCTTCCGGGACAGTCTAACCGGGGAGCTGTTTTTT
NA	TRBV10-3	NA	TRBJ2-7	CAISESGLGSSYEQYF	TGTGCCATCAGTGAGTCCGGTCTGGGCAGCTCCTACGAGCAGTACTTC
TRBD1	TRBV6-4	NA	TRBJ2-2	CASSDEGAHGELFF	TGTGCCAGCAGTGACGAGGGGGCGCACGGGGAGCTGTTTTTT
NA	TRBV4-2	NA	TRBJ1-1	CASGEFSGLNTEAFF	TGTGCCAGCGGGGAGTTTTCAGGTCTGAACACTGAAGCTTTCTTT
NA	TRBV5-1	once	TRBJ1-1	CASSFSNTEAFF	TGCGCCAGCAGCTTCTCGAACACTGAAGCTTTCTTT
TRBD1	TRBV29-1	once	TRBJ2-7	CSADSMDRPYEQYF	TGCAGCGCAGACTCCATGGACAGGCCCTACGAGCAGTACTTC
TRBD1	TRBV5-8	NA	TRBJ2-7	CASSSGETGVSEQYF	TGTGCCAGCAGCTCAGGAGAGACAGGGGTTTCCGAGCAGTACTTC
TRBD1	TRBV29-1	NA	TRBJ1-1	CSVQGAGGEAFF	TGCAGCGTTCAGGGGGCTGGGGGTGAAGCTTTCTTT
TRBD1	TRBV6-1	NA	TRBJ2-5	CASRAGDRETQYF	TGTGCCAGCAGGGCAGGGGACAGAGAGACCCAGTACTTC
TRBD2	TRBV20-1	NA	TRBJ2-1	CSGYGGVEQFF	TGCAGTGGGTACGGGGGGGTTGAGCAGTTCTTC
NA	TRBV15	NA	TRBJ2-5	CATSPRGGAGGTRGETQYF	TGTGCCACCAGTCCTAGAGGGGGTGCCGGGGGGACGAGAGGAGAGACCCAGTACTTC